This T cell receptor beta chain was observed in a study of control samples from healthy donors and cancer patients. Clones were read by immunoSEQ multiplex PCR, and TCRdb kept only the in-frame ones, dropping some. The table includes about 180,000 clones, about 91% detected once. The sequence was collected from a woman between 40 and 55 years old in good health. Sequencing was carried out using blood.

The CDR3 sequence: CSGESRDTQYF. In DNA, the CDR3 is TGCAGTGGGGAATCAAGGGATACGCAGTATTTT. The gene calls are TRBV20-1 and TRBJ2-3; D unresolved. The CDR3 is made up of 11 amino acids. With 7 bases removed from V and 6 bases from J, the gap between germline ends came to 11 bases. Germline V gene lookup returns CDR1 DFQATT and CDR2 SNEGSKA (reference sequence).